The 32 T cell receptor beta chains given below trace back to one sample, sequenced in a study of technical replicates of blood from a handful of donors. Sequencing was performed with immunoSEQ multiplex PCR; in TCRdb, only in-frame clones are kept and a portion is missing. This sample has 62,000 or so clones, with around 90% found just once. The sample consisted of PBMCs. The receptors come from a human donor in good health. Some clones in this sample may be carry-over from other donors' samples.

The chain uses TRBV10-3 and TRBJ1-2; D perhaps matches TRBD1 (6 bases). Germline loops: CDR1 ENHRY, CDR2 SYGVKD. V lost 6 bases to trimming and J lost 2 bases, with 10 bases between them. This CDR3 contains 13 residues. CDR3 sequence: CAIRVTGNYGYTF. CDR3 DNA sequence: TGTGCCATCAGAGTAACAGGGAACTATGGCTACACCTTC.

The V and J genes are TRBV7-2 and TRBJ1-1; D not resolved. Between the trimmed V and J ends, which lost 1 base and 1 base, there was a span of 7 bases. The CDR3 has 14 amino acids. Germline CDR1 SGHTA, CDR2 FQGNSA. The CDR3 DNA reads TGTGCCAGCAGCTTAGTTCGGGGGAACACTGAAGCTTTCTTT. Amino acid sequence: CASSLVRGNTEAFF.

This chain connects TRBV30 to TRBJ2-7; 9 bases line up with TRBD1. This CDR3 comprises 14 residues. V lost 0 bases and J lost 9; bases outside the gene matches: 9. Germline V gene data show CDR1 as GTSNPN and CDR2 as SVGIG (reference sequence). CDR3 sequence: CAWSVNRGQGGQYF. The CDR3 nucleotides read TGTGCCTGGAGTGTAAACAGGGGGCAAGGCGGGCAGTACTTC. The variable domain in full, completed from reference TRBV30 and TRBJ2-7, reads SQTIHQWPATLVQPVGSPLSLECTVEGTSNPNLYWYRQAAGRGLQLLFYSVGIGQISSEVPQNLSASRPQDRQFILSSKKLLLSDSGFYLCAWSVNRGQGGQYFGPGTRLTVT.

V and J are TRBV7-2 and TRBJ2-7, with TRBD1 matching over 9 bases. The CDR3 covers 14 residues. CDR1 is SGHTA and CDR2 is FQGNSA in the germline V gene. V shed 5 bases, J shed 6 bases, and the junction held 8 bases outside the gene matches. CDR3 in DNA: TGTGCCAGCAGCCTCCGGGACAGGGTTGGCGAGCAGTACTTC. This sequence encodes CASSLRDRVGEQYF. Combining the CDR3 with reference TRBV7-2 and TRBJ2-7 gives the whole variable domain GAGVSQSPSNKVTEKGKDVELRCDPISGHTALYWYRQSLGQGLEFLIYFQGNSAPDKSGLPSDRFSAERTGGSVSTLTIQRTQQEDSAVYLCASSLRDRVGEQYFGPGTRLTVT.

The genes are TRBV5-6 and TRBJ2-7; D remains unclear. V was trimmed by 0 bases and J by 2 bases, leaving 6 bases between them. The CDR3 is made up of 13 amino acids. Germline V gives CDR1 SGHDT, CDR2 YYEEEE. CDR3 amino acids: CASSLDETYEQYF. CDR3 bases: TGTGCCAGCAGCTTGGACGAGACCTACGAGCAGTACTTC.

This clone was recorded only once. The chain joins TRBV6-1 to TRBJ2-1; D perhaps matches TRBD2 (6 bases). This CDR3 has 16 residues. Trimming took off 3 bases at V and 3 bases at J, with 15 bases between the two ends. The germline CDR1 and CDR2 sequences are MNHNS and SASEGT. The CDR3 region is CASSDGRAGIYNEQFF. In nucleotides, the CDR3 is TGTGCCAGCAGTGACGGCAGGGCGGGGATCTACAATGAGCAGTTCTTC.

This chain connects TRBV10-3 to TRBJ1-6, with 7 bases lining up with TRBD1. CDR1 is ENHRY and CDR2 is SYGVKD in the germline V gene. Trimming cost V 11 bases and J 2 bases; bases outside gene matches: 9. This CDR3 region has 15 residues. The CDR3 reads CASSGQGAYNSPLHF. CDR3 sequence (DNA): TGTGCCTCCTCCGGGCAGGGGGCCTATAATTCACCCCTCCACTTT.

V usage is TRBV7-9 and J usage is TRBJ1-4, with D possibly matching TRBD1 (6 bases). The V gene's germline CDR1 is SEHNR and CDR2 FQNEAQ (reference sequence). The CDR3 loop spans 14 amino acids. Trimming removed 5 bases from V and 4 bases from J, with 11 bases in between. CDR3 DNA: TGTGCCAGCAGCGCTAGACAGGTTAATGAAAAACTGTTTTTT. This translates into CASSARQVNEKLFF.

The chain has TRBV4-3 and TRBJ1-4; 7 nucleotides line up with TRBD1. V lost 6 bases, J lost 0 bases, and 4 bases stayed unmatched. CDR3 length: 15 residues. Germline-derived CDR1 and CDR2 are LGHNA and YSLEER. DNA of the CDR3: TGCGCCAGCAGACAGACAGGGACAACTAATGAAAAACTGTTTTTT. Translation gives CASRQTGTTNEKLFF.

The chain carries TRBV30 and TRBJ2-3; D is uncertain. V was shortened by 0 bases and J by 5 bases, with 12 bases between the two germline ends. Per the germline V gene, CDR1 is GTSNPN and CDR2 is SVGIG (reference sequence). The CDR3 runs 14 residues. In nucleotides, the CDR3 is TGTGCCTGGAGTGTAGAGGCCTTAAAAGATACGCAGTATTTT. Its translation: CAWSVEALKDTQYF.

The genes are TRBV11-2 and TRBJ1-2; 11 nucleotides line up with TRBD1. The germline V gene has CDR1 SGHAT and CDR2 FQNNGV. The CDR3 totals 16 residues. The V segment lost 10 bases and the J segment 3 bases; nucleotides outside the gene matches: 13. DNA for the CDR3: TGTGCCACCACGCGCGGACGGGGACAGGGGGACTATGGCTACACCTTC. It encodes CATTRGRGQGDYGYTF.

The chain recombines TRBV6-6 with TRBJ2-5; TRBD2 is a possible D gene (7 bases). Germline-derived CDR1 and CDR2 are MNHNY and SVGAGI (reference sequence). Trimming removed 11 bases at V and 2 bases at J, with 15 bases between. The CDR3 is made up of 13 amino acids. CDR3 DNA: TGTGCCGGGCGTGGGGGGGCTCAAGAGACCCAGTACTTC. Its translation is CAGRGGAQETQYF.

Only a few counts were recorded for this clone. V is TRBV25-1 and J is TRBJ1-1, with TRBD1 identical over 9 bases. The V gene's germline CDR1 is MGHDK and CDR2 SYGVNS. V shed 2 bases, J shed 5 bases, and the junction held 9 bases outside the gene matches. The CDR3 runs 16 residues. The CDR3 loop is CASSETLGQGATEAFF. CDR3 nucleotide sequence: TGTGCCAGCAGTGAAACCCTGGGACAGGGAGCTACTGAAGCTTTCTTT.

The rearrangement links TRBV18 to TRBJ2-7; 7 nucleotides align to TRBD1. This CDR3 contains 15 residues. Trimming took 3 bases from V and 3 from J; bases not matched to a gene: 8. From germline, CDR1 is KGHSH and CDR2 LQKENI. In DNA, the CDR3 is TGTGCCAGCTCACCTTCTGAGGGGGCCTTCTACGAGCAGTACTTC. It yields the protein CASSPSEGAFYEQYF. The full variable domain, its missing parts supplied by reference TRBV18 and TRBJ2-7, is NAGVMQNPRHLVRRRGQEARLRCSPMKGHSHVYWYRQLPEEGLKFMVYLQKENIIDESGMPKERFSAEFPKEGPSILRIQQVVRGDSAAYFCASSPSEGAFYEQYFGPGTRLTVT.

The chain carries TRBV18 and TRBJ2-7; possibly TRBD2 for D (6 bases). Per germline, CDR1 KGHSH and CDR2 LQKENI. This CDR3 spans 14 amino acids. Between the trimmed V and J ends, which lost 3 bases and 5 bases, there was a span of 14 bases. CDR3: CASSPRDGGNEQYF. Here the CDR3 DNA reads TGTGCCAGCTCACCCCGGGACGGAGGGAACGAGCAGTACTTC.

V and J are TRBV7-9 and TRBJ2-5; D uncertain. Germline-derived CDR1 and CDR2 are SEHNR and FQNEAQ (reference sequence). This CDR3 spans 16 amino acids. Trimming removed 1 base from V and 4 bases from J, with 16 bases in between. The CDR3 spells CASSLGPSGVGETQYF. The CDR3 DNA follows: TGTGCCAGCAGCTTAGGTCCCTCAGGTGTTGGAGAGACCCAGTACTTC.

The CDR3 sequence: CASSQGLARYNEQFF. The CDR3 DNA reads TGTGCCAGCAGCCAGGGACTAGCGCGCTACAATGAGCAGTTCTTC. This sequence joins TRBV4-2 and TRBJ2-1; 10 bases map to TRBD2. This CDR3 is built from 15 residues. Germline CDR1 LGHNA, CDR2 YNFKEQ. The V gene end was trimmed by 3 bases and the J gene end by 3 bases; junction bases not matched to a gene: 2.

The chain carries TRBV11-2 and TRBJ1-1; weak D call: TRBD1 (5 bases). Germline-derived CDR1 and CDR2 are SGHAT and FQNNGV. V was pared by 5 bases and J by 7 bases, with 20 bases between. This CDR3 is 15 amino acids long. CDR3 DNA: TGTGCCAGCAGCACGCGGGGCGGCCGGTACTTTGAAGCTTTCTTT. It encodes CASSTRGGRYFEAFF.

This chain joins TRBV2 and TRBJ2-2, with 9 bases lining up with TRBD1. CDR1 and CDR2 (germline): SNHLY, FYNNEI. The CDR3 totals 14 residues. Germline trimming cut 6 bases from V and 6 bases from J; bases unmatched to any gene: 5. The CDR3 here is CASRTGTGPGELFF. The DNA for the CDR3 is TGTGCCAGCAGAACCGGGACAGGGCCCGGGGAGCTGTTTTTT.

This chain links TRBV4-2 with TRBJ2-5, with 9 bases aligning to TRBD2. Trimming removed 0 bases from V and 2 bases from J; junction bases left unmatched: 4. Per the germline V gene, CDR1 is LGHNA and CDR2 is YNFKEQ. The CDR3 has 16 amino acids. The CDR3 here is CASSQDVAGEQETQYF. CDR3 DNA sequence: TGTGCCAGCAGCCAAGATGTAGCGGGGGAGCAAGAGACCCAGTACTTC.

The rearrangement links TRBV6-6 to TRBJ2-7, with D perhaps matching TRBD1 (6 bases). Trimming took 7 bases from V and 3 from J, leaving 13 bases between them. The germline V gene encodes CDR1 MNHNY and CDR2 SVGAGI (reference sequence). The CDR3 totals 13 residues. The CDR3, as DNA: TGTGCCAGCACCTCATACAGGGACTACGAGCAGTACTTC. It yields the protein CASTSYRDYEQYF.

The rearrangement uses TRBV27 and TRBJ1-1; D is unclear. This CDR3 is 13 amino acids long. CDR1 is MNHEY, CDR2 SMNVEV, per germline (reference sequence). V lost 6 bases to trimming and J lost 4 bases, with 12 bases between them. The DNA for the CDR3 is TGTGCCAGCAGACCATTTAGTAGCACTGAAGCTTTCTTT. This codes for CASRPFSSTEAFF.

For the CDR3, the DNA is TGTGCCAGCAGCTCCCGACAGGGTCTTATGGATGGCTACACCTTC. Translating it yields CASSSRQGLMDGYTF. V gene TRBV5-6 combines with J gene TRBJ1-2; 7 bases map to TRBD1. The CDR3 runs 15 residues. The germline CDR1 and CDR2 sequences are SGHDT and YYEEEE. V was pared by 3 bases and J by 6 bases, with 11 bases of the junction left unmatched.

This clone was recorded only once. Here the CDR3 reads CSVRTSAVETQYF. DNA of the CDR3: TGCAGCGTTAGGACTAGCGCTGTAGAGACCCAGTACTTC. The chain couples TRBV29-1 to TRBJ2-5; 9 nucleotides line up with TRBD2. Germline V gene data show CDR1 as SQVTM and CDR2 as ANQGSEA. V shed 5 bases and J 4 bases; nucleotides not matched to a gene: 5. This CDR3 region has 13 residues. Variable domain in full (rest from reference TRBV29-1 and TRBJ2-5): SAVISQKPSRDICQRGTSLTIQCQVDSQVTMMFWYRQQPGQSLTLIATANQGSEATYESGFVIDKFPISRPNLTFSTLTVSNMSPEDSSIYLCSVRTSAVETQYFGPGTRLLVL.

CDR3 DNA sequence: TGTGCCAGCAGCGTTAGTACGGTTAGCTCCTACGAGCAGTACTTC. Its translation is CASSVSTVSSYEQYF. This chain connects TRBV11-2 to TRBJ2-7; D uncertain. The CDR3 totals 15 residues. The V and J ends lost 5 bases and 0 bases respectively, with 14 bases between them. CDR1 and CDR2 (germline): SGHAT, FQNNGV.

The chain uses TRBV7-2 and TRBJ2-7; D perhaps matches TRBD1 (6 bases). The CDR3 is 15 residues long. In germline, CDR1 is SGHTA, CDR2 FQGNSA. Trimming left V 5 bases short and J 6 bases short, with 20 bases between. Written as DNA, the CDR3 is TGTGCCAGCAGCCCCAGGGCCCAGGGGTATCCCGAGCAGTACTTC. This codes for CASSPRAQGYPEQYF.

The genes are TRBV9 and TRBJ1-2; 7 nucleotides line up with TRBD1. The V segment lost 5 bases and the J segment 5 bases; nucleotides outside the gene matches: 6. The CDR3 is 13 amino acids. Germline values: CDR1 SGDLS, CDR2 YYNGEE. The CDR3 nucleotides read TGTGCCAGCAGTGCCCGGGACAGTTATGGCTACACCTTC. Translated: CASSARDSYGYTF.

This clone was recorded once. The genes are TRBV5-6 and TRBJ1-3, with TRBD1 as a possible D gene (5 bases). There are 18 residues in the CDR3. Germline CDR1 reads SGHDT; CDR2 reads YYEEEE. The germline V and J ends were trimmed by 4 bases and 1 base, with 21 bases remaining between them. The CDR3 here is CASSRTALWGSSGNTIYF. CDR3 coding DNA: TGTGCCAGCAGCCGTACCGCCCTTTGGGGCTCTTCTGGAAACACCATATATTTT.

The chain has TRBV7-6 and TRBJ2-1, with 8 bases identical to TRBD2. J was trimmed by 0 bases and V by 8 bases; bases with no gene match: 12. CDR1 is SGHVS, CDR2 FNYEAQ, per germline. The CDR3 spans 17 residues. The CDR3 spells CASRGGLAGSSYNEQFF. Written as DNA, the CDR3 is TGTGCCAGCCGGGGGGGGCTAGCGGGCAGCTCCTACAATGAGCAGTTCTTC.

The chain recombines TRBV11-2 with TRBJ2-3; 8 nucleotides match TRBD2. CDR3 length: 14 residues. The germline CDR1 and CDR2 sequences are SGHAT and FQNNGV. J was trimmed by 5 bases and V by 5 bases; bases with no gene match: 6. CDR3 nucleotide sequence: TGTGCCAGCAGCATCGGGACTAGGGGAGATACGCAGTATTTT. It codes for CASSIGTRGDTQYF.

V usage is TRBV4-1 and J usage is TRBJ1-4; TRBD1 might be the D (5 bases). Germline-derived CDR1 and CDR2 are MGHRA and YSYEKL. V gave up 2 bases and J gave up 13 bases, with 17 bases separating them. CDR3 size: 14 residues. Here the CDR3 DNA reads TGCGCCAGCAGCCAACCGGGACGGCAGGAGGGACTGTTTTTT. Protein product: CASSQPGRQEGLFF.

The chain links TRBV7-7 to TRBJ2-3; 13 bases agree with TRBD2. The CDR3 totals 16 residues. In germline, CDR1 is SSHAT, CDR2 FNYEAQ (reference sequence). V was pared by 1 base and J by 4 bases, with 2 bases of the junction left unmatched. The CDR3 DNA sequence: TGTGCCAGCAGCTTAGGACTAGCGGGGGGTGCAGATACGCAGTATTTT. Translated: CASSLGLAGGADTQYF.